One sample yielded the 20 T cell receptor beta chains listed below, sequenced in a study of CD4 T cells in relation to SARS-CoV-2 and coronaviruses (dated by TCRdb to 2020 to 2022). CD4+ T cells from unexposed donors were collected before the COVID-19 pandemic (2011-2018). After 10 days of culture, CD4+ T cells were isolated with the EasySep CD4+ T cell isolation kit. The library was produced with the immunoSEQ multiplex PCR assay. The clones in this table, taken by TCRdb from immuneACCESS, are in-frame only. Not every clone is retained; where verified, under half of the shortfall comes from an unresolved V gene, and the cause of the rest is unknown. This sample gives about 12,000 clones in total; about 78% of them show up just once. About an eighth of the sample comes from the top ten. These TCRs' antigens remain unknown. The specimen sequenced was CD4+ T cells from PBMCs, cultured in vitro. These receptors were obtained from a human donor in good health.

V usage is TRBV19 and J usage is TRBJ2-4; D gene ambiguous. V gave up 4 bases and J gave up 5 bases, with 3 bases separating them. CDR1 is LNHDA, CDR2 SQIVND, per germline (reference sequence). CDR3 length equals 11 residues. Written as DNA, the CDR3 is TGTGCCAGTAGTAGGGAAAACATTCAGTACTTC. This encodes CASSRENIQYF.

The chain carries TRBV11-1 and TRBJ2-7; 7 nucleotides match TRBD1. CDR1 and CDR2 from the germline V gene are SGHAT and FQDESV (reference sequence). There are 15 residues in the CDR3. The V segment lost 5 bases and the J segment 1 base; nucleotides outside the gene matches: 8. CDR3 bases: TGTGCCAGCAGCCAGACGAACAGGGGTTCCTACGAGCAGTACTTC. Its protein is CASSQTNRGSYEQYF.

V gene TRBV11-2 combines with J gene TRBJ1-4, with D hard to call. V lost 0 bases to trimming and J lost 3 bases, with 5 bases between them. Germline CDR1 is SGHAT and CDR2 is FQNNGV. The length of the CDR3 is 14 residues. The CDR3 sequence is CASSLDSPNEKLFF. The CDR3 bases are TGTGCCAGCAGCTTAGACAGTCCTAATGAAAAACTGTTTTTT.

The chain is built from TRBV19 and TRBJ2-1; D gene ambiguous. Per the germline V gene, CDR1 is LNHDA and CDR2 is SQIVND (reference sequence). Trimming stripped 3 bases from V and 5 bases from J, with 5 bases between. The CDR3 is 12 residues long. The DNA for the CDR3 is TGTGCCAGTAGTATGGGCCACAATGAGCAGTTCTTC. This codes for CASSMGHNEQFF.

The CDR3 nucleotides are TGTGCCTGGAGCCTAGGCCCCAGGTCCGGGGAGCTGTTTTTT. Its protein is CAWSLGPRSGELFF. V and J are TRBV30 and TRBJ2-2; D is ambiguous. This CDR3 contains 14 residues. CDR1 is GTSNPN, CDR2 SVGIG, per germline (reference sequence). V gave up 3 bases and J gave up 6 bases, with 14 bases separating them.

The chain employs TRBV7-2 and TRBJ2-3; D tentatively reads TRBD1 or TRBD2 (5 bases each). The germline V and J ends were trimmed by 2 bases and 3 bases, with 12 bases remaining between them. This CDR3 has 15 residues. Germline V gene data show CDR1 as SGHTA and CDR2 as FQGNSA. For the CDR3, the DNA is TGTGCCAGCAGCTTAAAGGGGCCGGGGACAGATACGCAGTATTTT. Residues: CASSLKGPGTDTQYF.

The J gene is TRBJ2-5, the V gene TRBV5-1; 14 nucleotides match TRBD2. Germline V CDR1 and CDR2: SGHRS, YFSETQ. V was pared by 4 bases and J by 1 base, with 6 bases of the junction left unmatched. The CDR3 contains 17 residues. CDR3 nucleotides: TGCGCCAGCAGCACTGGGACTAGCGGGAGCACCCAAGAGACCCAGTACTTC. Protein: CASSTGTSGSTQETQYF.

This clone was found a few times. The sample contains more than one DNA sequence encoding this CDR3. The chain couples TRBV9 to TRBJ2-5; 13 bases map to TRBD2. The CDR3 length is 16 residues. The V gene's germline CDR1 is SGDLS and CDR2 YYNGEE. The V gene end was trimmed by 4 bases and the J gene end by 1 base; junction bases not matched to a gene: 4. The CDR3 nucleotides read TGTGCCAGCAGCACACTAGCGGGAGGGCCCCAAGAGACCCAGTACTTC. Amino acid sequence: CASSTLAGGPQETQYF.

V is TRBV10-3 and J is TRBJ2-1; possible D gene TRBD2, 6 bases. The CDR3 spans 13 residues. The V end lost 9 bases, the J end lost 5 bases, and 14 bases lay between the germline ends. Germline V gives CDR1 ENHRY, CDR2 SYGVKD. CDR3 residues: CAISYSGDNEQFF. The CDR3 nucleotides read TGTGCCATTTCTTATTCGGGGGACAATGAGCAGTTCTTC.

The V gene is TRBV7-9, the J gene TRBJ2-3, with no clear D. V gave up 4 bases and J gave up 0 bases, with 11 bases separating them. CDR3 size: 15 residues. CDR1 is SEHNR and CDR2 is FQNEAQ in the germline V gene (reference sequence). The CDR3 DNA is TGTGCCAGCAGCTCCTCCGCATCTAGCACAGATACGCAGTATTTT. The encoded protein is CASSSSASSTDTQYF.

CDR3 in DNA: TGTGCCATCAGTGTAGTAGACTACAATGAGCAGTTCTTC. This gives the protein CAISVVDYNEQFF. The J gene is TRBJ2-1, the V gene TRBV10-3; D gene ambiguous. The CDR3 extends over 13 amino acids. Per the germline V gene, CDR1 is ENHRY and CDR2 is SYGVKD. V was clipped by 4 bases and J by 3 bases, with 7 bases between them.

This clone was detected only a few times. The CDR3 reads CASSEVETQYF. CDR3 bases: TGTGCCAGCAGTGAGGTGGAGACCCAGTACTTC. The gene calls are TRBV28 and TRBJ2-5; D ambiguous. Germline-derived CDR1 and CDR2 are MDHEN and SYDVKM. There are 11 residues in the CDR3. The V gene lost 5 bases and the J gene lost 5 bases, with 6 bases spanning the gap.

This chain joins TRBV7-9 and TRBJ1-4; D is ambiguous. Deletions cut 2 bases from V and 0 bases from J, with 4 bases between. Per germline, CDR1 SEHNR and CDR2 FQNEAQ (reference sequence). The CDR3 spans 14 residues. CDR3 protein: CASSLRATNEKLFF. DNA of the CDR3: TGTGCCAGCAGCTTACGTGCAACTAATGAAAAACTGTTTTTT.

This chain uses TRBV29-1 with TRBJ2-3; tentatively, D is TRBD1 (6 bases). V was trimmed by 2 bases and J by 1 base, leaving 10 bases between them. The CDR3 contains 14 residues. Germline V gives CDR1 SQVTM, CDR2 ANQGSEA. Here the CDR3 reads CSVEKGVGTDTQYF. CDR3 in DNA: TGCAGCGTTGAAAAGGGGGTTGGCACAGATACGCAGTATTTT.

This chain connects TRBV5-6 to TRBJ2-3, with 11 positions matching TRBD2. The trim removed 3 bases at V and 0 bases at J, leaving 0 bases unmatched. In germline, CDR1 is SGHDT, CDR2 YYEEEE. This CDR3 contains 15 residues. CDR3 protein: CASSWTSGSTDTQYF. As DNA, the CDR3 is TGTGCCAGCAGCTGGACTAGCGGGAGCACAGATACGCAGTATTTT.

In nucleotides, the CDR3 is TGCAGCGTTGAAGACGGACAGGAGTCCTACGAGCAGTACTTC. This sequence encodes CSVEDGQESYEQYF. V and J are TRBV29-1 and TRBJ2-7; 7 bases line up with TRBD1. Germline-derived CDR1 and CDR2 are SQVTM and ANQGSEA. V trimming: 0 bases; J trimming: 1 base; junction bases outside the gene matches: 3. The CDR3 is 14 amino acids.

This clone has a single count. The chain recombines TRBV7-2 with TRBJ2-3; tentatively, D is TRBD1 (5 bases). Trimming shortened V by 2 bases and J by 4 bases, and 7 bases separated the two germline ends. CDR3 length: 13 residues. Germline assignment: CDR1 SGHTA and CDR2 FQGNSA. CDR3 coding DNA: TGTGCCAGCAGCTTACTAGGGGCAGATACGCAGTATTTT. Translated: CASSLLGADTQYF.

This clone was seen only a few times. The rearrangement uses TRBV27 and TRBJ1-6; no reliable D call. Germline-derived CDR1 and CDR2 are MNHEY and SMNVEV (reference sequence). The CDR3 totals 16 residues. Trimming shortened V by 1 base and J by 7 bases, and 14 bases separated the two germline ends. The CDR3 loop is CASSLWVGVRNSPLHF. The CDR3 DNA reads TGTGCCAGCAGTTTATGGGTCGGGGTCCGGAATTCACCCCTCCACTTT.

This clone was picked up a small number of times. V gene TRBV19 combines with J gene TRBJ1-5, with TRBD1 as a possible D gene (5 bases). The CDR3 is 15 amino acids. The germline V gene encodes CDR1 LNHDA and CDR2 SQIVND (reference sequence). Trimming shortened V by 10 bases and J by 2 bases, and 18 bases separated the two germline ends. The CDR3 region is CATSGIGDGNQPQHF. CDR3 sequence (DNA): TGTGCCACCAGTGGGATAGGGGATGGCAATCAGCCCCAGCATTTT.

This clone was recorded once. The genes are TRBV6-5 and TRBJ1-2, with 7 bases that match TRBD1. Germline loops: CDR1 MNHEY, CDR2 SVGAGI. The ends lost 8 bases at V and 0 bases at J; junction bases unmatched: 9. CDR3 length: 15 amino acids. The DNA of the CDR3 is TGTGCCAGCCAACAGGGGATTGAAGCTAACTATGGCTACACCTTC. Its translation: CASQQGIEANYGYTF.